The rows below give T cell receptor beta chains drawn from one sample of a study of molecular identifiers for immune sequencing clone quantification. MiXCR was run by TCRdb on the PCR reads, yielding one entry per CDR3 protein. Altogether some 580,000 distinct CDR3 sequences are present, 25% being singletons, with the ten largest covering about 0.78%. The sample consisted of naive CD8+ T cells from blood, with Jurkat cell RNA spiked in. The source is a human donor in good health. Some libraries in this study had Jurkat cell RNA spiked in. Both conserved end residues are part of each CDR3. A D gene is named only where the DNA matches it firmly. The size of a clone is reported for some rows only, either as once, few or many, or as a class for expanded clones.

v_call,d_call,clone_size,j_call,cdr3_nt,cdr3_aa
TRBV7-9,.,many,TRBJ1-4,TGTGCCAGCAGCCTCCCGACGGGATATAATGAAAAACTGTTTTTT,CASSLPTGYNEKLFF
TRBV7-9,TRBD1,.,TRBJ1-4,TGTGCCAGCAGCTTAGCGGGGACAGGGTTTGGAAAACTGTTTTTT,CASSLAGTGFGKLFF
TRBV4-3,.,.,TRBJ2-1,TGCGCCTGCAGCCAAGAAACAGGGCCCGGGGGTTACAATGAGCAGTTCTTC,CACSQETGPGGYNEQFF
TRBV7-3,.,.,TRBJ2-3,TGTGCCAGCAGCCCCTTCCAGAGCACAGATACGCAGTATTTT,CASSPFQSTDTQYF
TRBV13,.,many,TRBJ1-1,TGTGCCAGCAGCCGGGGGGTTCCTGAAGCTTTCTTT,CASSRGVPEAFF
TRBV29-1,TRBD1,.,TRBJ2-5,TGCAGCGCATCGACAGGGAGCACAGCGACCCAGTACTTC,CSASTGSTATQYF
TRBV4-1,.,once,TRBJ2-3,TGCGCCAGCAGCCAAGCCGGGACCGACTATAGCACAGATACGCAGTATTTT,CASSQAGTDYSTDTQYF
TRBV11-1,.,.,TRBJ2-1,TGTGCCAGCAGCTTAGCCTCCACGGTCAATGAGCAGTTCTTC,CASSLASTVNEQFF
TRBV11-2,TRBD2,.,TRBJ2-1,TGTGCCAGCAGCTTAGAAAGCGGGGGGGTTTACAATGAGCAGTTCTTC,CASSLESGGVYNEQFF
TRBV4-3,.,many,TRBJ1-1,TGCGCCAGCAGCCAAGATTGGACACTTAGGAACACTGAAGCTTTCTTT,CASSQDWTLRNTEAFF
TRBV28,.,many,TRBJ2-2,TGTGCCAGCAGTCCGGACACGAGCGCGAACACCGGGGAGCTGTTTTTT,CASSPDTSANTGELFF
TRBV6-5,.,.,TRBJ2-1,TGTGCCAGCAGTTACTTAGGGGTTGCCTACAATGAGCAGTTCTTC,CASSYLGVAYNEQFF
TRBV12-3/TRBV12-4,.,many,TRBJ2-3,TGTGCCAGCAGTCACATCATAAGGGGGTACACAGATACGCAGTATTTT,CASSHIIRGYTDTQYF
TRBV29-1,.,many,TRBJ2-2,TGCAGCGTTGAAGACCCCGAGCAGGGACCATATCCCGGGGAGCTGTTTTTT,CSVEDPEQGPYPGELFF
TRBV27,.,many,TRBJ2-7,TGTGCCAGCAGTGGGGGAGAAAGCTCCTACGAGCAGTACTTC,CASSGGESSYEQYF
TRBV6-2/TRBV6-3,TRBD2,.,TRBJ2-1,TGTGCCAGCAGTTACCCTCAGACTAGCGGGGGGCAGGGTGAGCAGTTCTTC,CASSYPQTSGGQGEQFF
TRBV2,.,.,TRBJ1-1,TGTGCCACGGGGGGCAGTATGAACACTGAAGCTTTCTTT,CATGGSMNTEAFF
TRBV2,TRBD2,many,TRBJ2-3,TGTGCCAGCAGTGAAGGGCGGACTAGACCGCTACCGCAGTATTTT,CASSEGRTRPLPQYF
TRBV6-1,TRBD2,few,TRBJ2-7,TGTGCCAGTGAGATTTCCGGGACTAGGGGCCACGAGCAGTACTTC,CASEISGTRGHEQYF
TRBV3-2,.,few,TRBJ1-4,TGTGCCAGGGCCGGGACAACTAATGAAAAACTGTTTTTT,CARAGTTNEKLFF
TRBV4-3,TRBD1,few,TRBJ2-3,TGCGCCAGCAGCCAGGACTTACAGGGGATGATTAGCACAGATACGCAGTATTTT,CASSQDLQGMISTDTQYF
TRBV30,TRBD1,.,TRBJ2-7,TGTGCCTGGAGTGTTAGGAGGACAGGGGGCCTGTACGAGCAGTACTTC,CAWSVRRTGGLYEQYF
TRBV20-1,.,.,TRBJ2-7,TGCAGTGCTTGGGACATGAGCTCCTACGAGCAGTACTTC,CSAWDMSSYEQYF
TRBV4-3,.,many,TRBJ2-1,TGCGCCAGCAGCCATATGGGGGATGAGCAGTTCTTC,CASSHMGDEQFF
TRBV19,.,.,TRBJ1-1,TGTGTCAGTACCCAGCTCCTCGGGAACACTGAAGCTTTCTTT,CVSTQLLGNTEAFF
TRBV4-3,.,many,TRBJ2-7,TGCGCCAGCAGCCCTGTCCGGGGAGGAGGCTACGAGCAGTACTTC,CASSPVRGGGYEQYF
TRBV14,.,few,TRBJ1-2,TGTGCCAGCAGCCAAGAGTACTTATATGGCTACACCTTC,CASSQEYLYGYTF
TRBV30,TRBD2,few,TRBJ2-7,TGTGCCTGGGGCCTCGGACTAGCGGGGGTCTCCTACGAGCAGTACTTC,CAWGLGLAGVSYEQYF
TRBV27,.,few,TRBJ2-7,TGTGCCAGCAGTCCATTGACGATTGGCGAGCAGTACTTC,CASSPLTIGEQYF
TRBV5-1,.,many,TRBJ2-7,TGCGCCAGCAGCTTGGTGGCCTTAACCGGCGAGCAGTACTTC,CASSLVALTGEQYF
TRBV5-5,.,many,TRBJ2-2,TGTGCCAGCAGCTTGTCAGGAACTCACACCGGGGAGCTGTTTTTT,CASSLSGTHTGELFF
TRBV27,.,.,TRBJ1-5,TGTGCCAGCAGTTCCAGGGTCCTTCAGCCCCAGCATTTT,CASSSRVLQPQHF
TRBV7-9,TRBD2,many,TRBJ2-3,TGTGCCAGCCAAGAGGGAGGGTCCAATACGCAGTATTTT,CASQEGGSNTQYF
TRBV28,TRBD1,many,TRBJ2-3,TGTGCCAGCAGTTGGTCGGACAGGAGCACAGATACGCAGTATTTT,CASSWSDRSTDTQYF
TRBV6-2/TRBV6-3,TRBD2,few,TRBJ2-1,TGTGCCAGCAGTTCCCCGGGACTAGCGTCCTACAATGAGCAGTTCTTC,CASSSPGLASYNEQFF
TRBV6-2/TRBV6-3,.,few,TRBJ1-1,TGTGCCAGCAGGAGCTCTGAAGCTTTCTTT,CASRSSEAFF
TRBV6-5,TRBD1,.,TRBJ1-1,TGTGCCAGCAGTTACGCAGGGGGTATTGAAGCTTTCTTT,CASSYAGGIEAFF
TRBV7-8,.,many,TRBJ2-7,TGTGCCAGCAGCCCGGACCCAGCCTACGAGCAGTACTTC,CASSPDPAYEQYF
TRBV27,.,many,TRBJ1-4,TGTGCCAGCAGTTTATTTTGGGTCCAAGGGGGAAAACTGTTTTTT,CASSLFWVQGGKLFF
TRBV10-3,.,many,TRBJ2-7,TGTGCCATCAGTGAGTCTCCCTACGAGCAGTACTTC,CAISESPYEQYF
TRBV6-1,.,many,TRBJ2-3,TGTGCCAGCAGTGATCACCCGGGCCCTACAGATACGCAGTATTTT,CASSDHPGPTDTQYF
TRBV6-1,TRBD2,.,TRBJ2-3,TGTGCCAGCAGTCCCTTCCTAGCGGGGTCAACAGATGCGCAGTATTTT,CASSPFLAGSTDAQYF
TRBV6-2/TRBV6-3,.,.,TRBJ2-7,TGTGCCAGCAGCCCAGGAAGGGACGGGTACTACTACGAGCAGTACTTC,CASSPGRDGYYYEQYF
TRBV28,.,many,TRBJ2-7,TGTGCCAGCAGCCCGGGGTGGACCTACGAGCAGTACTTC,CASSPGWTYEQYF
TRBV2,.,many,TRBJ2-3,TGTGCCAGCCAGGCAGGGGTTGGGCCAGATACGCAGTATTTT,CASQAGVGPDTQYF
TRBV19,.,few,TRBJ2-1,TGTGCCAGTAGTTCCCCCTACTCCTACAATGAGCAGTTCTTC,CASSSPYSYNEQFF
TRBV7-9,.,.,TRBJ2-7,TGTGCCAGCAGCTTCCCGCCCCCCTACGGGCAGTACTTC,CASSFPPPYGQYF
TRBV7-9,.,few,TRBJ2-7,TGTGCCAGCAGCTTATCTAGCGCCAGCTCCTACGAGCAGTACTTC,CASSLSSASSYEQYF